A selection of T cell receptor beta chains follows, all from one sample in a study of cytomegalovirus exposure and HLA in healthy donors. The repertoire was sequenced with immunoSEQ multiplex PCR; TCRdb's copy has only in-frame clones and lacks some. In the table there are 150,000 to 200,000 clones, around 80% of which are singletons. The sample comprised PBMCs. The source of these receptors is a human donor in good health. Both conserved end residues are part of each CDR3. Fields, in order: D gene, clone size, V gene, CDR3 length, CDR3 protein. The D gene is left open where the match is weak. Clone size is stated in some rows and not others, as once, few, many or a class when expanded.

D gene: -; clone size: -; V gene: TRBV20-1; CDR3 length: 11; CDR3 protein: CSAYRDNEQFF
D gene: -; clone size: once; V gene: TRBV9; CDR3 length: 16; CDR3 protein: CASSELDRKYTGELFF
D gene: TRBD1; clone size: -; V gene: TRBV7-2; CDR3 length: 14; CDR3 protein: CASSLTGGAHGYTF
D gene: -; clone size: -; V gene: TRBV2; CDR3 length: 13; CDR3 protein: CASSWDTAEPQHF
D gene: TRBD1; clone size: -; V gene: TRBV5-4; CDR3 length: 19; CDR3 protein: CASGLARDRRISGANVLTF
D gene: -; clone size: -; V gene: TRBV11-2; CDR3 length: 14; CDR3 protein: CASSLVGGAAEAFF
D gene: -; clone size: -; V gene: TRBV7-2; CDR3 length: 12; CDR3 protein: CASSSYTDTQYF
D gene: -; clone size: -; V gene: TRBV7-8; CDR3 length: 14; CDR3 protein: CASNLVQGNTEAFF
D gene: -; clone size: -; V gene: TRBV4-2; CDR3 length: 16; CDR3 protein: CASSQSGTIGNEKLFF
D gene: -; clone size: -; V gene: TRBV7-3; CDR3 length: 13; CDR3 protein: CASRLGGSTEAFF
D gene: -; clone size: -; V gene: TRBV4-1; CDR3 length: 14; CDR3 protein: CASSQGAQVGEAFF
D gene: -; clone size: -; V gene: TRBV7-9; CDR3 length: 17; CDR3 protein: CASSLSGTRAPYNEQFF
D gene: TRBD2; clone size: -; V gene: TRBV9; CDR3 length: 15; CDR3 protein: CASSQGTSGYNEQFF
D gene: -; clone size: -; V gene: TRBV4-1; CDR3 length: 14; CDR3 protein: CASSSGWNTGELFF
D gene: TRBD2; clone size: -; V gene: TRBV4-2; CDR3 length: 17; CDR3 protein: CASSQEPAGGSYNEQFF
D gene: TRBD1; clone size: few; V gene: TRBV10-3; CDR3 length: 13; CDR3 protein: CAISQGVDEKLFF
D gene: -; clone size: -; V gene: TRBV5-6; CDR3 length: 15; CDR3 protein: CASRSRGALGMTQYF
D gene: -; clone size: -; V gene: TRBV7-9; CDR3 length: 16; CDR3 protein: CASSPDGGLSNQPQHF
D gene: TRBD2; clone size: -; V gene: TRBV11-3; CDR3 length: 15; CDR3 protein: CASSLELAGYNEQFF
D gene: TRBD1; clone size: -; V gene: TRBV4-1; CDR3 length: 16; CDR3 protein: CASSQEWSGGIYEQYF
D gene: -; clone size: -; V gene: TRBV6-6; CDR3 length: 15; CDR3 protein: CASTVTRLLTNEQFF
D gene: -; clone size: -; V gene: TRBV29-1; CDR3 length: 11; CDR3 protein: CSVEGAGGYTF
D gene: -; clone size: -; V gene: TRBV19; CDR3 length: 15; CDR3 protein: CASNAQENSNQPQHF
D gene: TRBD1; clone size: -; V gene: TRBV19; CDR3 length: 13; CDR3 protein: CASSMGQDYEQYF
D gene: TRBD1; clone size: few; V gene: TRBV15; CDR3 length: 15; CDR3 protein: CATTGRQGINQPQHF
D gene: -; clone size: -; V gene: TRBV18; CDR3 length: 14; CDR3 protein: CASSPGLQGYEQYF
D gene: TRBD2; clone size: -; V gene: TRBV2; CDR3 length: 14; CDR3 protein: CASSDPSGGDTQYF
D gene: -; clone size: -; V gene: TRBV7-9; CDR3 length: 13; CDR3 protein: CASTLGGNQPQHF
D gene: TRBD1; clone size: -; V gene: TRBV10-2; CDR3 length: 16; CDR3 protein: CASSDPRQGASTEAFF
D gene: TRBD2; clone size: -; V gene: TRBV25-1; CDR3 length: 15; CDR3 protein: CASSLAGGPTDTQYF
D gene: TRBD1; clone size: -; V gene: TRBV16; CDR3 length: 15; CDR3 protein: CASSRPGTGRQPQHF
D gene: TRBD1; clone size: -; V gene: TRBV4-1; CDR3 length: 16; CDR3 protein: CASSHGGQGASYEQYF
D gene: TRBD1; clone size: -; V gene: TRBV18; CDR3 length: 13; CDR3 protein: CASLATGAYEQYF
D gene: TRBD2; clone size: -; V gene: TRBV4-2; CDR3 length: 16; CDR3 protein: CASSPRSGTRSGELFF
D gene: -; clone size: -; V gene: TRBV5-1; CDR3 length: 14; CDR3 protein: CASYPAASHYGYTF
D gene: -; clone size: -; V gene: TRBV11-2; CDR3 length: 13; CDR3 protein: CASSSRQDYGYTF
D gene: -; clone size: -; V gene: TRBV5-4; CDR3 length: 16; CDR3 protein: CASSLEPTMFSAPLHF
D gene: -; clone size: -; V gene: TRBV6-5; CDR3 length: 15; CDR3 protein: CASSYESSGANVLTF
D gene: -; clone size: once; V gene: TRBV28; CDR3 length: 16; CDR3 protein: CASRVPYQGRTGELFF
D gene: -; clone size: -; V gene: TRBV11-3; CDR3 length: 12; CDR3 protein: CASSPAGNTIYF
D gene: TRBD1; clone size: -; V gene: TRBV7-9; CDR3 length: 14; CDR3 protein: CASSPGTGHYGYTF
D gene: TRBD1; clone size: -; V gene: TRBV2; CDR3 length: 17; CDR3 protein: CASRGGQGLYSNQPQHF
D gene: -; clone size: -; V gene: TRBV7-9; CDR3 length: 15; CDR3 protein: CASSLGDSWTYGYTF
D gene: -; clone size: once; V gene: TRBV27; CDR3 length: 15; CDR3 protein: CASSQARGALYEQYF
D gene: -; clone size: -; V gene: TRBV10-3; CDR3 length: 14; CDR3 protein: CAISEGQGSYEQYF
D gene: -; clone size: -; V gene: TRBV7-2; CDR3 length: 14; CDR3 protein: CASSSFQGVGEQYF
D gene: -; clone size: -; V gene: TRBV7-9; CDR3 length: 18; CDR3 protein: CASSLMKSVLRHTGELFF
D gene: TRBD2; clone size: -; V gene: TRBV6-5; CDR3 length: 14; CDR3 protein: CASSSGLERDTQYF
D gene: -; clone size: -; V gene: TRBV5-5; CDR3 length: 14; CDR3 protein: CASSLGRVGDTQYF
D gene: -; clone size: -; V gene: TRBV4-3; CDR3 length: 14; CDR3 protein: CASSRLENTGELFF
D gene: TRBD2; clone size: -; V gene: TRBV4-3; CDR3 length: 19; CDR3 protein: CASSRRTSGVSASSYEQYF
D gene: TRBD1; clone size: few; V gene: TRBV25-1; CDR3 length: 15; CDR3 protein: CASSERDRGNTEAFF
D gene: TRBD2; clone size: -; V gene: TRBV5-4; CDR3 length: 18; CDR3 protein: CASSLKRASGGSTDTQYF